There are a few counts of the clone carrying this T cell receptor (beta chain). Produced via immunoSEQ multiplex PCR; TCRdb's table is partial and in-frame only. Seen here are more than 250,000 clones, under 90% observed once, and the top ten hold about 9.1%. This record comes from a study of blood T cell repertoires in COVID-19. The overall study: Sources were T cells, B-cell-depleted T cells, or PBMCs; the material itself was cDNA or gDNA.

CDR1 and CDR2 from the germline V gene are MRHNA and SNTAGT. V shed 0 bases and J shed 2 bases, with 4 bases lying between them. The CDR3 is made up of 14 amino acids. The TCR comes from a human donor in a cohort sampled during active COVID-19. The specimen sequenced was peripheral blood. The chain links TRBV6-4 to TRBJ2-2; no firm D call. CDR3 amino acids: CASSDSTNTGELFF. For the CDR3, the DNA is TGTGCCAGCAGTGACTCGACTAACACCGGGGAGCTGTTTTTT.